Following are 30 T cell receptor beta chains from one sample sequenced in a study of blood T cell repertoires in COVID-19. The repertoire was sequenced with immunoSEQ multiplex PCR; TCRdb's copy has only in-frame clones and lacks some. This repertoire shows 70,000 or so clones, nearly 80% found once; its top ten account for around 50%. Sequenced input: peripheral blood. The origin of the receptors is a human donor in a cohort sampled during active COVID-19.

The chain employs TRBV11-2 and TRBJ2-4, with 8 bases that match TRBD2. V dropped 1 base and J dropped 5; count of bases not matched to a gene: 13. The CDR3 consists of 18 residues. Germline CDR1 SGHAT, CDR2 FQNNGV. CDR3 DNA sequence: TGTGCCAGCAGCTTAGGGTGGCGGGGGGCCCGGGGCCAAAACATTCAGTACTTC. Translating it yields CASSLGWRGARGQNIQYF.

The chain carries TRBV7-9 and TRBJ2-1, with 9 bases lining up with TRBD1. J gave up 13 bases and V 5 bases, and 3 bases lay outside the gene matches. The CDR3 is 11 amino acids. Per the germline V gene, CDR1 is SEHNR and CDR2 is FQNEAQ (reference sequence). The CDR3 nucleotides are TGTGCCAGCAGCCCGGACAGGGGTCAGTTCTTC. Protein: CASSPDRGQFF.

The V call is TRBV6-4, the J call TRBJ2-7; 7 bases are a match to TRBD1. Trimming took 0 bases from V and 1 from J; bases not matched to a gene: 15. This CDR3 region has 19 residues. Germline loops: CDR1 MRHNA, CDR2 SNTAGT. The DNA of the CDR3 is TGTGCCAGCAGTGACTCGAAGTTAAGGGGTAGGGACAGATCCTACGAGCAGTACTTC. It specifies CASSDSKLRGRDRSYEQYF.

The DNA of the CDR3 is TGTGCCAGCAGTATCTCCCGGGATCAGCCCCAGCATTTT. This codes for CASSISRDQPQHF. The V call is TRBV28, the J call TRBJ1-5; D ambiguous. Germline-derived CDR1 and CDR2 are MDHEN and SYDVKM. The CDR3 consists of 13 residues. With 5 bases removed from V and 5 bases from J, the gap between germline ends came to 10 bases.

The chain joins TRBV11-1 to TRBJ1-2, with 7 positions matching TRBD1. CDR3 size: 14 residues. Per germline, CDR1 SGHAT and CDR2 FQDESV (reference sequence). With 7 bases clipped from V and 3 bases from J, the junction kept 8 bases outside the gene matches. In DNA, the CDR3 is TGTGCCAGCAAAAGAGGGGGCGCCGACTATGGCTACACCTTC. It is translated as CASKRGGADYGYTF.

This chain connects TRBV6-1 to TRBJ2-7, with a possible D match to TRBD2 (6 bases). The ends were cut back, 1 base at V and 6 bases at J, with 13 bases in the middle. Germline CDR1 MNHNS, CDR2 SASEGT. This CDR3 has 14 amino acids. CDR3 sequence reads: CASSEEGRRSEQYF. As DNA, the CDR3 is TGTGCCAGCAGTGAAGAAGGGAGGCGATCCGAGCAGTACTTC.

This clone has a count of ten or more. The chain employs TRBV15 and TRBJ1-5; TRBD1 matches at 8 bases. J was trimmed by 0 bases and V by 2 bases; bases with no gene match: 3. CDR1 LNHNV and CDR2 YYDKDF come from the germline V gene (reference sequence). The CDR3 is made up of 16 amino acids. The CDR3 here is CATSRRTGNSNQPQHF. CDR3 in DNA: TGTGCCACCAGCAGACGGACAGGGAATAGCAATCAGCCCCAGCATTTT.

This chain links TRBV19 with TRBJ2-7; tentatively, D is TRBD2 (5 bases). V dropped 4 bases and J dropped 0 bases, with 13 bases sitting between them. This CDR3 region has 15 residues. The germline V gene encodes CDR1 LNHDA and CDR2 SQIVND (reference sequence). Written as DNA, the CDR3 is TGTGCCAGTAGTACCCATCCCGGGAACTCCTACGAGCAGTACTTC. Translated: CASSTHPGNSYEQYF.

The chain recombines TRBV6-5 with TRBJ2-1; TRBD2 matches at 12 bases. Trimming cost V 7 bases and J 7 bases; bases outside gene matches: 8. The CDR3 has 15 amino acids. Germline CDR1 MNHEY, CDR2 SVGAGI. In DNA form, the CDR3 reads TGTGCCAGCATTACACTAGCGGGAGGATTGAATGAGCAGTTCTTC. This encodes CASITLAGGLNEQFF.

This clone came up a few times. V and J are TRBV4-1 and TRBJ1-2; maybe TRBD1 (6 bases). There are 12 residues in the CDR3. With 6 bases removed from V and 7 bases from J, the gap between germline ends came to 12 bases. Germline values: CDR1 MGHRA, CDR2 YSYEKL. The CDR3, as DNA: TGCGCCAGCAGACCATCGACAGGTGGCTACACCTTC. Translated: CASRPSTGGYTF.

This clone was seen a few times. CDR3 nucleotides: TGTGCCAGCTCACCCTCGACAGGGGGAAACACCATATATTTT. Its translation is CASSPSTGGNTIYF. The V and J genes are TRBV18 and TRBJ1-3; 7 nucleotides align to TRBD1. The ends lost 3 bases at V and 4 bases at J; junction bases unmatched: 3. The CDR3 extends over 14 amino acids. Germline CDR1 reads KGHSH; CDR2 reads LQKENI.

The chain joins TRBV19 to TRBJ2-2, with D possibly being TRBD1 (6 bases). The CDR3 spans 13 residues. CDR1 LNHDA and CDR2 SQIVND come from the germline V gene (reference sequence). Trimming took off 10 bases at V and 6 bases at J, with 15 bases between the two ends. This CDR3 is CATGHRVSGELFF. CDR3 in DNA: TGTGCCACCGGACACAGGGTATCCGGGGAGCTGTTTTTT. Using reference TRBV19 and TRBJ2-2 for the parts outside the CDR3, the full variable domain is DGGITQSPKYLFRKEGQNVTLSCEQNLNHDAMYWYRQDPGQGLRLIYYSQIVNDFQKGDIAEGYSVSREKKESFPLTVTSAQKNPTAFYLCATGHRVSGELFFGEGSRLTVL.

The chain links TRBV9 to TRBJ2-5; D is ambiguous. CDR1 SGDLS and CDR2 YYNGEE come from the germline V gene. The ends were cut back, 3 bases at V and 2 bases at J, with 17 bases in the middle. The CDR3 runs to 16 residues. CDR3 coding DNA: TGTGCCAGCAGCGCGTCCCCGGGTCTCCGGCAAGAGACCCAGTACTTC. This sequence encodes CASSASPGLRQETQYF.

This chain connects TRBV5-5 to TRBJ1-5; 7 nucleotides match TRBD1. The length of the CDR3 is 17 residues. V dropped 4 bases and J dropped 6; count of bases not matched to a gene: 16. CDR1 is SGHKS, CDR2 YYEKEE, per germline (reference sequence). The CDR3 spells CASSPYSGTDHPQPQHF. The CDR3 nucleotides read TGTGCCAGCAGCCCGTACTCCGGGACAGATCATCCTCAGCCCCAGCATTTT.

The count of this clone is one. V gene TRBV4-2 combines with J gene TRBJ2-7; 7 nucleotides agree with TRBD2. The CDR3 loop spans 14 amino acids. The J segment lost 2 bases and the V segment lost 4 bases, leaving 5 bases of the junction unmatched. Germline CDR1 LGHNA, CDR2 YNFKEQ. CDR3 sequence: CASSPSGTTYEQYF. Written as DNA, the CDR3 is TGTGCCAGCAGCCCCAGCGGGACGACCTACGAGCAGTACTTC.

This chain uses TRBV10-3 with TRBJ1-2, with a weak D call TRBD1 (5 bases). The CDR3 contains 15 residues. Germline CDR1 ENHRY, CDR2 SYGVKD. The V end was cut by 3 bases, the J end by 4 bases, with 15 bases between. The CDR3: CAISEYTRGSYGYTF. CDR3 nucleotide sequence: TGTGCCATCAGTGAATACACAAGGGGTTCCTATGGCTACACCTTC.

The V and J genes are TRBV5-1 and TRBJ2-7; D gene uncertain. Trimming pared 5 bases from V and 0 bases from J, leaving 6 bases between. The CDR3 spans 12 residues. CDR1 and CDR2 (germline): SGHRS, YFSETQ. CDR3 sequence (DNA): TGCGCCAGCAGAAGCACCTCCTACGAGCAGTACTTC. Encoded protein: CASRSTSYEQYF.

The CDR3 nucleotides read TGCGCCAGCAGTCTGGAGGGCGTCTCCTACAATGAGCAGTTCTTC. It yields the protein CASSLEGVSYNEQFF. V and J are TRBV5-1 and TRBJ2-1; D might be TRBD2 (6 bases). V lost 5 bases to trimming and J lost 0 bases, with 12 bases between them. The CDR3 runs to 15 residues. The germline CDR1 and CDR2 sequences are SGHRS and YFSETQ. The variable domain in full, completed from reference TRBV5-1 and TRBJ2-1, reads KAGVTQTPRYLIKTRGQQVTLSCSPISGHRSVSWYQQTPGQGLQFLFEYFSETQRNKGNFPGRFSGRQFSNSRSEMNVSTLELGDSALYLCASSLEGVSYNEQFFGPGTRLTVL.

This chain connects TRBV6-1 to TRBJ2-7; 7 bases fit TRBD1. Looked up from germline, CDR1 is MNHNS and CDR2 is SASEGT. The junction had 6 bases not matched to a gene; V was cut back by 2 bases and J by 2 bases. The CDR3 totals 15 residues. CDR3 sequence (DNA): TGTGCCAGCAGTGAATCTACAGGGGCCCCCTACGAGCAGTACTTC. Residues: CASSESTGAPYEQYF.

CDR3 sequence: CASRPIDRDYGYTF. CDR3 DNA sequence: TGTGCCAGCAGACCAATCGACAGGGACTATGGCTACACCTTC. This chain uses TRBV25-1 with TRBJ1-2, with 7 bases fitting TRBD1. Germline values: CDR1 MGHDK, CDR2 SYGVNS. CDR3 size: 14 residues. Trimming took 6 bases from V and 3 from J; bases not matched to a gene: 7.

This clone has only a few counts. The genes are TRBV5-1 and TRBJ2-1; 10 nucleotides agree with TRBD2. V trimming: 1 base; J trimming: 9 bases; junction bases outside the gene matches: 7. Germline CDR1 reads SGHRS; CDR2 reads YFSETQ. CDR3 length equals 15 residues. CDR3 amino acids: CASSLPTAGGGEQFF. CDR3 in DNA: TGCGCCAGCAGCTTGCCCACAGCGGGAGGGGGTGAGCAGTTCTTC.

This CDR3 is CASSSPRQRNEKLFF. The CDR3 nucleotides are TGTGCCAGCAGCTCTCCGAGACAGCGTAATGAAAAACTGTTTTTT. V is TRBV13 and J is TRBJ1-4; D perhaps matches TRBD1 (5 bases). Germline CDR1 PRHDT, CDR2 FYEKMQ (reference sequence). V was trimmed by 4 bases and J by 4 bases, leaving 13 bases between them. The CDR3 consists of 15 residues.

This chain joins TRBV29-1 and TRBJ2-5; 11 nucleotides line up with TRBD2. V was pared by 7 bases and J by 3 bases, with 4 bases of the junction left unmatched. Germline lookup yields CDR1 SQVTM and CDR2 ANQGSEA. The length of the CDR3 is 13 residues. In nucleotides, the CDR3 is TGCAGCGCACAGACTAGCGGGGAAGAGACCCAGTACTTC. Translating gives CSAQTSGEETQYF.

This clone was found a few times. The chain has TRBV6-6 and TRBJ1-4; 7 nucleotides line up with TRBD1. V lost 6 bases to trimming and J lost 5 bases; unmatched junction nucleotides: 6. Germline CDR1 MNHNY, CDR2 SVGAGI (reference sequence). This CDR3 is built from 14 residues. The CDR3 nucleotides are TGTGCCAGCAGCCCCAGGGGGGCGAATGAAAAACTGTTTTTT. This encodes CASSPRGANEKLFF.

The chain has TRBV2 and TRBJ1-2; D perhaps matches TRBD1 (6 bases). Trimming removed 4 bases from V and 3 bases from J, with 9 bases in between. Germline CDR1 is SNHLY and CDR2 is FYNNEI. This CDR3 region has 13 residues. Written as DNA, the CDR3 is TGTGCCAGCAGTGGGGACACTTACTATGGCTACACCTTC. Its protein is CASSGDTYYGYTF.

The chain employs TRBV7-9 and TRBJ1-1; 8 bases match TRBD1. This CDR3 spans 15 amino acids. CDR1 SEHNR and CDR2 FQNEAQ come from the germline V gene (reference sequence). J gave up 3 bases and V 10 bases, and 13 bases lay outside the gene matches. The CDR3 spells CATDTRGRMDTEAFF. Here the CDR3 DNA reads TGTGCCACAGATACCAGGGGGCGCATGGACACTGAAGCTTTCTTT.

CDR3 loop: CATSRPISQGNTEAFF. The CDR3 DNA is TGTGCCACCAGCAGACCTATATCCCAGGGAAACACTGAAGCTTTCTTT. The chain employs TRBV15 and TRBJ1-1, with D perhaps TRBD1 (5 bases). Looked up from germline, CDR1 is LNHNV and CDR2 is YYDKDF (reference sequence). V gave up 2 bases and J gave up 2 bases, with 15 bases separating them. CDR3 length equals 16 residues.

This clone has a handful of counts. The rearrangement joins TRBV7-2 to TRBJ2-1; 14 bases align to TRBD2. V was pared by 1 base and J by 4 bases, with 6 bases of the junction left unmatched. The CDR3 covers 18 residues. CDR1 is SGHTA and CDR2 is FQGNSA in the germline V gene. The CDR3 coding sequence is TGTGCCAGCAGCTTAGAGGGGACTAGCGGGAGATTTTACAATGAGCAGTTCTTC. It translates to CASSLEGTSGRFYNEQFF. The full variable domain, with the rest looked up from reference TRBV7-2 and TRBJ2-1, is GAGVSQSPSNKVTEKGKDVELRCDPISGHTALYWYRQSLGQGLEFLIYFQGNSAPDKSGLPSDRFSAERTGGSVSTLTIQRTQQEDSAVYLCASSLEGTSGRFYNEQFFGPGTRLTVL.

In this sample, this clone turned up a few times. This CDR3 reads CASSTGSNQPQHF. The CDR3, as DNA: TGTGCCAGCAGTACGGGTAGCAATCAGCCCCAGCATTTT. This chain joins TRBV12-3 or TRBV12-4 and TRBJ1-5; unclear D gene. The CDR3 spans 13 residues. With 5 bases removed from V and 0 bases from J, the gap between germline ends came to 5 bases.

The chain is built from TRBV30 and TRBJ2-1, with 8 positions matching TRBD1. Germline-derived CDR1 and CDR2 are GTSNPN and SVGIG (reference sequence). J gave up 3 bases and V 7 bases, and 5 bases lay outside the gene matches. CDR3 length equals 13 residues. CDR3 amino acids: CASTGDGYNEQFF. The CDR3 nucleotides read TGTGCCTCGACAGGGGATGGCTACAATGAGCAGTTCTTC.